Listed below are T cell receptor beta chains from one sample, sequenced in a study of regulatory T cells in long-lasting Graves disease. MiXCR, applied by TCRdb to the multiplex PCR reads, yields one record per CDR3 protein. The table includes approximately 400,000 distinct CDR3 sequences, roughly 20% detected once. This specimen consisted of peripheral blood mononuclear cells (PBMCs), obtained when the disease was refractory, from a patient treated with antithyroid drugs. Every receptor here comes from a woman aged 40 to 50 with Graves disease. Both conserved end residues are trimmed from each CDR3.

>TRBV28|TRBJ1-3
ASSLPGASGNTIY
>TRBV28|TRBJ1-2
ASSLGRKFDKTQIVTGRYGYT
>TRBV2|TRBJ2-2
ASGSGDSTGELF
>TRBV7-8|TRBJ2-5
ASRGRRGDYSETQY
>TRBV7-3|TRBJ2-1
ASKSQAPTSNEQF
>TRBV2|TRBJ2-3
ASSKTSGLTDTQY
>TRBV13|TRBJ2-2
ASSQLTGELF
>TRBV11-2|TRBJ1-1
ASSLESRGPAF
>TRBV19|TRBJ2-7
ASSIPGHYEQY
>TRBV7-9|TRBJ2-7
ASSLGPPSYEQY
>TRBV6-5|TRBJ2-5
ASSYQVVPQETQY
>TRBV2|TRBJ2-1
ATRHRKYNEQF
>TRBV7-3|TRBJ2-1
ASSPGTSGTYEQF
>TRBV18|TRBJ2-7
ASSLQPPYEQY
>TRBV2|TRBJ1-4
ASREGTGEKLF
>TRBV29-1|TRBJ1-1
SDYSLLNTEAF
>TRBV6-1|TRBJ2-7
ASAAGTPMEQY
>TRBV2|TRBJ2-7
AISRDGQGSYEQY
>TRBV2|TRBJ2-5
ASTMDRGRETQY
>TRBV6-1|TRBJ2-5
ASSNIQGAEETQY
>TRBV20-1|TRBJ1-1
SAYRDRNTEAF
>TRBV5-1|TRBJ2-7
ASSLQTGVEQY
>TRBV12-3/TRBV12-4|TRBJ2-2
ASITVPKASTGELF
>TRBV12-3/TRBV12-4|TRBJ2-2
ASNLSPGASNTGELF
>TRBV6-5|TRBJ2-7
ASSYGGQSYEQY
>TRBV28|TRBJ2-7
ASKGTPKTPPYEQY
>TRBV6-1|TRBJ1-4
ASSPDRGGEKLF
>TRBV20-1|TRBJ2-5
SARDFGTSGRETQY
>TRBV27|TRBJ2-5
ASSFSGIQETQY
>TRBV6-1|TRBJ2-2
ASRGRLWWPSNANTGELF
>TRBV6-5|TRBJ2-7
ASSYEGGNEQY
>TRBV5-1|TRBJ2-7
ASSSKDGRLASAQY
>TRBV20-1|TRBJ2-5
SARDRSGVETQY
>TRBV27|TRBJ2-5
ASSMKETQY
>TRBV28|TRBJ1-3
ASSSVDSGNTIY
>TRBV6-5|TRBJ1-4
ASSYPLRNEKLF
>TRBV11-2|TRBJ2-2
ASSPWTSGRGAGELF
>TRBV7-9|TRBJ1-3
ASSLTGNTIY
>TRBV28|TRBJ1-5
ASSLLGVLNQPQH
>TRBV10-3|TRBJ2-7
AISEFPGQGYEQY